This T cell receptor beta chain was identified in a study of T-cell memory formation after mild COVID-19. Study findings and constraints: Of the contracting clones, CD4+ ones lay mainly in CM and EM, and CD8+ ones in EMRA. Contracting clones from day 15 to 85 showed balanced CD4/CD8; later expanders favored CD4+.

TCRdb re-called the 5' RACE reads through MiXCR, storing one row per CDR3 protein. Here the sample spans about 360,000 distinct CDR3 sequences, approximately 13% being singletons. Ten or more counts support this clonotype. The target antigen is unknown. Germline V lookup: CDR1 SGHRS, CDR2 YFSETQ. The CDR3 runs 14 residues. V lost 4 bases, J lost 4 bases, and 7 bases stayed unmatched. The sequence was obtained from a young man who had mild COVID-19 (a few samples of this study predate the infection). Cell type and time point are not known. Input material: PBMCs or a T cell subset sorted from them (not recorded which). This chain joins TRBV5-1 and TRBJ2-7; the match to TRBD1 covers 8 bases. CDR3 in DNA: TGCGCCAGCAGCGCAGGACAGGGAACTTACGAGCAGTACGTC. It is translated as CASSAGQGTYEQYV.